These 3 T cell receptor beta chains were all obtained from the same sample, sequenced in a study of graft-versus-host responses after intestinal transplantation. Their cognate antigens are unknown. Clones were sequenced by immunoSEQ multiplex PCR, and TCRdb holds only the in-frame ones, with some missing. This sample carries around 40,000 clones, roughly 94% of them seen once, and the ten largest clones take around 0.2%. The input for sequencing was unstimulated CD4+ T cells sorted from spleen or lymph node cells, taken before transplant. The source of these receptors is a human donor who was the organ donor for an intestinal transplant.

J is TRBJ2-7 and V is TRBV5-6; 10 nucleotides align to TRBD2. The CDR3 is 14 residues long. The V and J ends lost 2 bases and 3 bases, in that order; junction bases with no gene match: 2. Germline-derived CDR1 and CDR2 are SGHDT and YYEEEE. CDR3 sequence: CASSLLAGSYEQYF. The CDR3 DNA reads as TGTGCCAGCAGCTTACTAGCGGGGAGCTACGAGCAGTACTTC.

V is TRBV12-5 and J is TRBJ2-1; 7 nucleotides match TRBD2. This CDR3 has 16 amino acids. Germline CDR1 and CDR2: LGHNT and FRNRAP. The V gene end was trimmed by 6 bases and the J gene end by 5 bases; junction bases not matched to a gene: 13. CDR3 sequence reads: CASGKAGLAENNEQFF. CDR3 bases: TGTGCTAGTGGGAAGGCTGGTCTAGCGGAGAACAATGAGCAGTTCTTC.

This chain uses TRBV7-9 with TRBJ2-2; D ambiguous. CDR1 and CDR2 (germline): SEHNR, FQNEAQ (reference sequence). The V gene lost 8 bases and the J gene lost 6 bases, with 7 bases spanning the gap. The CDR3 spans 11 residues. The CDR3, as DNA: TGTGCCAGCTTCCAGGCCGGGGAGCTGTTTTTT. Residues: CASFQAGELFF.